What follows are 25 T cell receptor beta chains derived from one specimen sequenced in a study of blood T cells in healthy people across ages. A second about 6 to 11 cycle PCR used barcoded and J-beta primers. TCRdb fed the 5' RACE reads into MiXCR, producing one record per CDR3 protein. In the table there are more than 800,000 distinct CDR3 sequences, 35% to 50% of which are singletons. The sequencing input was blood. The source of these receptors is a woman aged 60-75 years in good health.

This clonotype was observed a handful of times. CDR3 protein: CAIKSGTSGSEAQFF. Here the CDR3 DNA reads TGTGCCATCAAGAGTGGGACTAGCGGGAGTGAGGCGCAGTTCTTC. V usage is TRBV10-3 and J usage is TRBJ2-1, with 14 bases aligning to TRBD2. Losses at the gene ends were 7 bases for V and 12 bases for J; bases not matched to a gene: 11. Germline V gene data show CDR1 as ENHRY and CDR2 as SYGVKD. This CDR3 is 15 amino acids long.

The genes are TRBV4-1 and TRBJ2-4; D possibly corresponds to TRBD2 (6 bases). There are 13 residues in the CDR3. The V gene's germline CDR1 is MGHRA and CDR2 YSYEKL. Trimming removed 0 bases from V and 9 bases from J, with 9 bases in between. The CDR3 protein is CASSQDGGSIQYF. The CDR3 DNA reads TGCGCCAGCAGCCAAGATGGAGGGAGCATTCAGTACTTC.

This rearrangement joins TRBV7-9 to TRBJ1-6, with TRBD1 as a possible D gene (6 bases). The germline V and J ends were trimmed by 1 base and 4 bases, with 11 bases remaining between them. The CDR3 runs 16 residues. Germline V gene sequence: CDR1 SEHNR, CDR2 FQNEAQ (reference sequence). Here the CDR3 reads CASSLVGQSYNSPLHF. CDR3 DNA: TGTGCCAGCAGCTTAGTCGGACAGTCGTATAATTCACCCCTCCACTTT.

The chain recombines TRBV29-1 with TRBJ2-1; maybe TRBD2 (7 bases). Germline V CDR1 and CDR2: SQVTM, ANQGSEA. V was clipped by 0 bases and J by 6 bases, with 15 bases between them. The length of the CDR3 is 15 residues. The CDR3 loop reads CSVEEGRGTINEQFF. The CDR3 region has the DNA TGCAGCGTTGAAGAGGGGCGGGGGACAATCAATGAGCAGTTCTTC.

The genes are TRBV5-1 and TRBJ2-5; no clear D gene. Trimming left V 6 bases short and J 2 bases short, with 20 bases between. The CDR3 loop spans 16 amino acids. CDR1 SGHRS and CDR2 YFSETQ come from the germline V gene. The CDR3 reads CASNRVASPFQETQYF. CDR3 in DNA: TGCGCCAGCAATCGTGTGGCGAGCCCGTTTCAAGAGACCCAGTACTTC.

This clonotype showed up just a few times. The V call is TRBV12-3 or TRBV12-4, the J call TRBJ2-5; 9 bases map to TRBD2. This CDR3 has 12 amino acids. Losses at the gene ends were 6 bases for V and 7 bases for J; bases not matched to a gene: 3. The CDR3 sequence is CASRVAGATQYF. CDR3 nucleotide sequence: TGTGCCAGCAGAGTAGCGGGAGCGACCCAGTACTTC.

The chain couples TRBV7-8 to TRBJ2-3, with TRBD1 as a possible D gene (6 bases). The CDR3 sequence is 17 residues long. In germline, CDR1 is SGHVS, CDR2 FQNEAQ. The germline V and J ends were trimmed by 4 bases and 0 bases, with 17 bases remaining between them. As DNA, the CDR3 is TGTGCCAGCAGCTCCAGGGACACAACCTCTAGCACAGATACGCAGTATTTT. As protein: CASSSRDTTSSTDTQYF. The whole variable domain, filled in from reference TRBV7-8 and TRBJ2-3, reads GAGVSQSPRYKVAKRGQDVALRCDPISGHVSLFWYQQALGQGPEFLTYFQNEAQLDKSGLPSDRFFAERPEGSVSTLKIQRTQQEDSAVYLCASSSRDTTSSTDTQYFGPGTRLTVL.

This clonotype was counted between two and nine times. The chain uses TRBV11-1 and TRBJ2-1, with D hard to call. V lost 1 base and J 7 bases, leaving 11 bases between the germline ends. The germline gives CDR1 SGHAT, CDR2 FQDESV (reference sequence). The CDR3 has 14 amino acids. CDR3 sequence (DNA): TGTGCCAGCAGCTTAGGGAGAACCGGGAATGAGCAGTTCTTC. Its translation: CASSLGRTGNEQFF.

V and J are TRBV20-1 and TRBJ2-5; D is ambiguous. The closer fit of TRBJ2-7 to the DNA end suggests the J call may be wrong. Looked up from germline, CDR1 is DFQATT and CDR2 is SNEGSKA (reference sequence). CDR3 length: 12 residues. The CDR3: CSARPNPYEQYF. The CDR3 DNA follows: TGCAGTGCTAGACCAAACCCCTACGAGCAGTACTTC.

V gene TRBV20-1 combines with J gene TRBJ2-3; TRBD2 agrees at 7 bases. In germline, CDR1 is DFQATT, CDR2 SNEGSKA (reference sequence). This CDR3 is built from 15 residues. Unmatched junction bases numbered 11, after V lost 5 bases and J lost 3 bases. This CDR3 is CSAGKREVGTDTQYF. Written as DNA, the CDR3 is TGCAGTGCTGGAAAGCGGGAAGTGGGTACAGATACGCAGTATTTT.

The chain carries TRBV20-1 and TRBJ2-5, with 12 bases aligning to TRBD2. CDR1 and CDR2 (germline): DFQATT, SNEGSKA (reference sequence). The CDR3 runs 14 residues. The V and J ends lost 4 bases and 7 bases, in that order; junction bases with no gene match: 7. In nucleotides, the CDR3 is TGCAGTGCTAAACTAGCGGGAGGCGAAGGGACCCAGTACTTC. Amino acid sequence: CSAKLAGGEGTQYF.

CDR3 sequence (DNA): TGCAGTGCTAATAGTAGGCAGGGGGCTGACGAGCAGTACTTC. This encodes CSANSRQGADEQYF. The chain joins TRBV20-1 to TRBJ2-7; 8 bases match TRBD1. The CDR3 runs to 14 residues. Trimming cost V 4 bases and J 5 bases; bases outside gene matches: 10. Per germline, CDR1 DFQATT and CDR2 SNEGSKA (reference sequence).

This clonotype has ten or more counts. The V and J genes are TRBV7-3 and TRBJ2-3; TRBD2 matches 14 bases. V lost 5 bases to trimming and J lost 0 bases; unmatched junction nucleotides: 7. CDR3 length: 18 residues. Germline assignment: CDR1 SGHTA and CDR2 FQGTGA. The CDR3 sequence is CASSDGTSGSYSTDTQYF. In DNA form, the CDR3 reads TGTGCCAGCAGCGATGGGACTAGCGGGAGCTATAGCACAGATACGCAGTATTTT.

With regard to this clonotype: A much bigger clone sits one base away, suggesting this may be a read error. The gene calls are TRBV29-1 and TRBJ2-7, with TRBD2 matching 7 bases. Germline CDR1 and CDR2: SQVTM and ANQGSEA. Trimming took 3 bases from V and 12 from J; bases not matched to a gene: 11. The CDR3 totals 12 residues. The CDR3 sequence is CSVDPDGLGPYF. Here the CDR3 DNA reads TGCAGCGTTGACCCAGACGGACTAGGACCGTACTTC.

CDR3 sequence: CASSYPRSVSYEQYF. As DNA, the CDR3 is TGTGCCAGCAGTTACCCGCGGTCAGTATCCTACGAGCAGTACTTC. V gene TRBV28 combines with J gene TRBJ2-7; D is ambiguous. Trimming left V 4 bases short and J 1 base short, with 14 bases between. Germline lookup yields CDR1 MDHEN and CDR2 SYDVKM. This CDR3 is 15 amino acids long.

Concerning this clonotype: An end of the junction does not agree with germline; a read error may underlie this. The chain employs TRBV5-5 and TRBJ1-5; 7 bases agree with TRBD1. CDR3 length equals 15 residues. The germline gives CDR1 SGHKS, CDR2 YYEKEE (reference sequence). This chain's CDR3 is CASSLDTGGNQPQHF. The CDR3 region has the DNA TGCGCCAGCAGCTTGGATACAGGGGGCAATCAGCCCCAGCATTTT.

In this sample, this clonotype turned up a few times. The chain carries TRBV2 and TRBJ2-3; TRBD2 matches 8 bases. The CDR3 has 16 residues. Germline trimming cut 4 bases from V and 2 bases from J; bases unmatched to any gene: 8. Germline V CDR1 and CDR2: SNHLY, FYNNEI. In nucleotides, the CDR3 is TGTGCCAGCAGTGCGAGCGGGAGATCTTACACAGATACGCAGTATTTT. Translation gives CASSASGRSYTDTQYF.

The CDR3 DNA sequence: TGTGCTAGTGGTTTAGGGCGGGGGGGGATGTACGAGCAGTACTTC. Amino acids: CASGLGRGGMYEQYF. This chain joins TRBV12-5 and TRBJ2-7; 9 bases align to TRBD2. J was trimmed by 4 bases and V by 3 bases; bases with no gene match: 7. The germline CDR1 and CDR2 sequences are LGHNT and FRNRAP. The length of the CDR3 is 15 residues.

This chain links TRBV4-2 with TRBJ2-3, with 9 bases identical to TRBD2. Unmatched junction bases numbered 9, after V lost 0 bases and J lost 5 bases. There are 17 residues in the CDR3. The germline V gene encodes CDR1 LGHNA and CDR2 YNFKEQ. CDR3: CASSQEWAGGPRDTQYF. CDR3 sequence (DNA): TGTGCCAGCAGCCAAGAATGGGCGGGAGGGCCTAGAGATACGCAGTATTTT.

The chain is built from TRBV2 and TRBJ2-1; D gene uncertain. This CDR3 region has 13 residues. The V gene lost 8 bases and the J gene lost 7 bases, with 15 bases spanning the gap. Germline CDR1 and CDR2: SNHLY and FYNNEI. CDR3 in amino acids: CASAGMLVNEQFF. DNA for the CDR3: TGTGCCAGCGCCGGCATGTTAGTGAATGAGCAGTTCTTC.

V and J are TRBV30 and TRBJ2-7; no definite D call. Trimming shortened V by 0 bases and J by 2 bases, and 5 bases separated the two germline ends. The V gene's germline CDR1 is GTSNPN and CDR2 SVGIG (reference sequence). This CDR3 contains 12 residues. The CDR3 loop is CAWSVVTYEQYF. The CDR3 DNA sequence: TGTGCCTGGAGTGTAGTCACCTACGAGCAGTACTTC.

The V and J genes are TRBV5-1 and TRBJ1-1; D call uncertain. Trimming took off 4 bases at V and 1 base at J, with 8 bases between the two ends. Germline-derived CDR1 and CDR2 are SGHRS and YFSETQ. This CDR3 has 13 residues. CDR3 amino acids: CASSVTSNTEAFF. In DNA form, the CDR3 reads TGCGCCAGCAGCGTGACATCGAACACTGAAGCTTTCTTT.

The chain joins TRBV27 to TRBJ1-5; unclear D gene. Trimming shortened V by 8 bases and J by 7 bases, and 12 bases separated the two germline ends. There are 12 residues in the CDR3. The germline V gene encodes CDR1 MNHEY and CDR2 SMNVEV (reference sequence). This chain's CDR3 is CASCPPGQPQHF. The CDR3 DNA sequence: TGTGCCAGCTGCCCACCGGGCCAGCCCCAGCATTTT.

This clonotype has only a few counts. This chain links TRBV28 with TRBJ2-5; D is ambiguous. Germline CDR1 MDHEN, CDR2 SYDVKM. The CDR3 runs to 13 residues. The germline V and J ends were trimmed by 4 bases and 2 bases, with 8 bases remaining between them. CDR3 region: CASSSLLQETQYF. CDR3 DNA: TGTGCCAGCAGTTCTCTGCTACAAGAGACCCAGTACTTC.

The V and J genes are TRBV7-3 and TRBJ2-7, with TRBD2 matching 10 bases. V shed 5 bases, J shed 7 bases, and the junction held 11 bases outside the gene matches. CDR1 and CDR2 (germline): SGHTA, FQGTGA. CDR3 length: 15 amino acids. The DNA of the CDR3 is TGTGCCAGCAGCCTTCAAGCGGGAGGGTCTTGGGAGCAGTACTTC. This encodes CASSLQAGGSWEQYF.